Given below is one T cell receptor (beta chain) in context. Its specificity is not known. The sample comes from a study of cytomegalovirus exposure and HLA in healthy donors. Whole-study context: Earlier, 110 million or so unique TCR beta sequences were recovered from approximately 180 million T cells by an analysis.

Primers included in the PCR were 60 Vbeta and 13 Jbeta primers. TCRdb keeps only in-frame clones here, not all; method: immunoSEQ multiplex PCR. There are about 140,000 clones in the sample; around 80% occur only once, and 6.5% lies in the top ten. Study-wide points: Most TCR sequences proved rare, with some public TCRs found in many donors.

The TCR comes from a man aged 35-49 years in good health and CMV-seropositive. The sequenced sample consisted of PBMCs.

The CDR3 spells CASSVAFGRGDTGELFF. The CDR3 nucleotides are TGTGCCAGCAGCGTAGCGTTCGGGAGGGGCGACACCGGGGAGCTGTTTTTT. The chain is built from TRBV9 and TRBJ2-2; 8 positions agree with TRBD2. Germline CDR1 and CDR2: SGDLS and YYNGEE. This CDR3 region has 17 residues. Unmatched junction bases numbered 7, after V lost 0 bases and J lost 3 bases.